This TCR beta chain was observed in a study of T cell responses to AZD1222 COVID-19 vaccine. A word on this clone: Its antigen is as yet unknown.

Trimming shortened V by 6 bases and J by 0 bases, and 15 bases separated the two germline ends. Germline CDR1 is MDHEN and CDR2 is SYDVKM. There are 16 residues in the CDR3. Using immunoSEQ multiplex PCR, the repertoire was profiled, and TCRdb retains in-frame clones only, with some absent. The table lists 100,000 or so clones, more than 70% of them singletons. The study's findings and limits: Variant regions that are unmutated are reportedly the target of nearly half of spike-specific TCRs. The sample set comprised mostly white British donors with more females, and clonal diversity was possibly underestimated.

This TCR was sampled from an adult who received the AZD1222 COVID-19 vaccine. The sequencing used peripheral blood, collected 28 days after the second AZD1222 dose. V and J are TRBV28 and TRBJ2-1; either TRBD1 or TRBD2 may fit D (5 bases each). In nucleotides, the CDR3 is TGTGCCAGCAGCACCGGGGCCTTGAGCTCCTACAATGAGCAGTTCTTC. This translates into CASSTGALSSYNEQFF.